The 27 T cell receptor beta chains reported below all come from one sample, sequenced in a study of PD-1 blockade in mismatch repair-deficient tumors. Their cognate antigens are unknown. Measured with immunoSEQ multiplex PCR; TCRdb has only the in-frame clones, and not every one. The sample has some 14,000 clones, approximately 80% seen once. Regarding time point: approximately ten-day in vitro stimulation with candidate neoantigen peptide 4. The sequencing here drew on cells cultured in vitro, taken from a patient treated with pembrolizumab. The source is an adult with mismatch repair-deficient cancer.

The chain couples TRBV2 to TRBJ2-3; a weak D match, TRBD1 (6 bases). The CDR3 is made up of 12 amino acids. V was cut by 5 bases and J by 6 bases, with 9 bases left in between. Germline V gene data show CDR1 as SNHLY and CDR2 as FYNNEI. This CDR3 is CASSPRGDTQYF. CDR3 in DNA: TGTGCCAGCAGTCCCAGGGGTGATACGCAGTATTTT.

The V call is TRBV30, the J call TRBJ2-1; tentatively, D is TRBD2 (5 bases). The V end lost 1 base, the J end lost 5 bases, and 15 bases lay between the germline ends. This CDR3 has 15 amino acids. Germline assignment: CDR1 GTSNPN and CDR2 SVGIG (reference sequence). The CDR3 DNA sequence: TGTGCCTGGAGTGGCGGGCCAGAACGGAACAATGAGCAGTTCTTC. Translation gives CAWSGGPERNNEQFF.

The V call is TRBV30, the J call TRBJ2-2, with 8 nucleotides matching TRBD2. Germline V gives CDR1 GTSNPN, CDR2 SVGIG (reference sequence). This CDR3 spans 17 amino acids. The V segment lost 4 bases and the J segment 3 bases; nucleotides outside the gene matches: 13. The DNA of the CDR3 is TGTGCCTGGACCCTTGGGGTCTACGGGAGGGACACCGGGGAGCTGTTTTTT. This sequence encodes CAWTLGVYGRDTGELFF.

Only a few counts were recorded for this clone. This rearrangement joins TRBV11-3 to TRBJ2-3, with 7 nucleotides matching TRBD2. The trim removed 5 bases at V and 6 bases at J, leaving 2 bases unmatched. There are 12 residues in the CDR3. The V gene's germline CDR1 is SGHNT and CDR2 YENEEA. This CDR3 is CASSQLADTQYF. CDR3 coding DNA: TGTGCCAGCAGCCAACTAGCGGATACGCAGTATTTT.

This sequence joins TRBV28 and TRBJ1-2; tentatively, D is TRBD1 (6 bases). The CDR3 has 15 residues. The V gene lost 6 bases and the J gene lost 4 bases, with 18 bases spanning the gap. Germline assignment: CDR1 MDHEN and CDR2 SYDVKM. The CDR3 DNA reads TGTGCCAGCAGGAGGGCGCAACAGGGTGGCTATGGCTACACCTTC. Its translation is CASRRAQQGGYGYTF.

In DNA form, the CDR3 reads TGTGCCAGCTCACCACCGCACGGCAGCTATGGCTACACCTTC. This encodes CASSPPHGSYGYTF. This chain connects TRBV18 to TRBJ1-2; D is undetermined. This CDR3 spans 14 amino acids. Germline V gene data show CDR1 as KGHSH and CDR2 as LQKENI. V lost 0 bases to trimming and J lost 4 bases, with 9 bases between them.

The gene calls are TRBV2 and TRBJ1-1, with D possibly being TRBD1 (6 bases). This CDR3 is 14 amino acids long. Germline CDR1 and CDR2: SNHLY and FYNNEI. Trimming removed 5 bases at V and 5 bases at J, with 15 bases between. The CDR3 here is CASSSGGRGTEAFF. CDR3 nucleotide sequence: TGTGCCAGCAGTAGCGGGGGGCGGGGGACTGAAGCTTTCTTT.

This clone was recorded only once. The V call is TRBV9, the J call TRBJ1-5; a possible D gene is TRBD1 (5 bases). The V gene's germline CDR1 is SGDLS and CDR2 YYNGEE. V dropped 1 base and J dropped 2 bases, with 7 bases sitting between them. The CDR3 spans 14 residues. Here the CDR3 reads CASSVTGGNQPQHF. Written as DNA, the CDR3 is TGTGCCAGCAGCGTAACGGGGGGCAATCAGCCCCAGCATTTT.

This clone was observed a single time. The CDR3 loop reads CASSHSRGQGSSSYTF. DNA for the CDR3: TGTGCCAGCAGCCATAGTCGGGGACAGGGTAGTTCGAGCTACACCTTC. The rearrangement joins TRBV7-9 to TRBJ1-2; 9 positions agree with TRBD1. Germline CDR1 SEHNR, CDR2 FQNEAQ (reference sequence). This CDR3 has 16 residues. Trimming at V came to 5 bases and at J to 9 bases, leaving 16 bases not matched to a gene.

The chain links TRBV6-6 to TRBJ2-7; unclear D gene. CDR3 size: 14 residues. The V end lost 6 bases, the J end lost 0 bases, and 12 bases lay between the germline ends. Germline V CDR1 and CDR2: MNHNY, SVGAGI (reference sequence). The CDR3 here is CASRLARNSYEQYF. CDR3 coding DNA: TGTGCCAGCAGGTTGGCACGGAACTCCTACGAGCAGTACTTC.

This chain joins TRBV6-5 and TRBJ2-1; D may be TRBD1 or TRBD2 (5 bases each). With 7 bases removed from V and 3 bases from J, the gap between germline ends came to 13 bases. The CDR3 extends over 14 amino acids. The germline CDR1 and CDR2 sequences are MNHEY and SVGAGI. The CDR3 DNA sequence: TGTGCCAGCAAGCCCCGGGGCATCTACAATGAGCAGTTCTTC. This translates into CASKPRGIYNEQFF.

The CDR3 loop is CASSLRQNTEAFF. The CDR3 DNA reads TGTGCCAGCAGTTTGAGACAGAACACTGAAGCTTTCTTT. V and J are TRBV27 and TRBJ1-1; D call uncertain. Germline CDR1 reads MNHEY; CDR2 reads SMNVEV (reference sequence). There are 13 residues in the CDR3. Trimming took off 3 bases at V and 1 base at J, with 6 bases between the two ends.

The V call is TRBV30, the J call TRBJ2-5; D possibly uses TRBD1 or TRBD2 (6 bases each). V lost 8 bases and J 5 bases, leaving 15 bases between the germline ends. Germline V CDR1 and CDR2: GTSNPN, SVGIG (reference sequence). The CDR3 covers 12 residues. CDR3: CAGGEGRETQYF. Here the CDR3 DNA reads TGTGCCGGGGGCGAGGGGAGGGAGACCCAGTACTTC.

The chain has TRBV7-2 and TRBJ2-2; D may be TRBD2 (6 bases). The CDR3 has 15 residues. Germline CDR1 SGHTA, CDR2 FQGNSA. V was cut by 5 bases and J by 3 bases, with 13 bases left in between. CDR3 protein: CASSAGLGDTGELFF. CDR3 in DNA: TGTGCCAGCAGCGCGGGGCTAGGTGACACCGGGGAGCTGTTTTTT.

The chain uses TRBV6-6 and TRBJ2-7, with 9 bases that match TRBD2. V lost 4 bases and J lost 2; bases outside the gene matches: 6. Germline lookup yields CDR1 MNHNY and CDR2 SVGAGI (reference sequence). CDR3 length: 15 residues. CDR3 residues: CASSSLIAGAYEQYF. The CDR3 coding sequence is TGTGCCAGCAGTTCCCTGATAGCGGGGGCCTACGAGCAGTACTTC.

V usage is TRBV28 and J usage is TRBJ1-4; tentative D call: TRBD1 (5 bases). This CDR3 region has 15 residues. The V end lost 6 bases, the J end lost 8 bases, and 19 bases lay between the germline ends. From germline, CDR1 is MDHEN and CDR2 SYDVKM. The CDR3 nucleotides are TGTGCCAGCAGGCCCCAGGGAGCCGGAGGGGAAAAACTGTTTTTT. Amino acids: CASRPQGAGGEKLFF. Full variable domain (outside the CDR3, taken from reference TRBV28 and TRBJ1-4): DVKVTQSSRYLVKRTGEKVFLECVQDMDHENMFWYRQDPGLGLRLIYFSYDVKMKEKGDIPEGYSVSREKKERFSLILESASTNQTSMYLCASRPQGAGGEKLFFGSGTQLSVL.

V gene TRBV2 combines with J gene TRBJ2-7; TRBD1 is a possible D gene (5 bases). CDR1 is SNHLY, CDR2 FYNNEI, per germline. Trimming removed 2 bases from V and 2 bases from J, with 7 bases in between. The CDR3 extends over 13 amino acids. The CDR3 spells CASSETGAYEQYF. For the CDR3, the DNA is TGTGCCAGCAGTGAAACAGGAGCCTACGAGCAGTACTTC. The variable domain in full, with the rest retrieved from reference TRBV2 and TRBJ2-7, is EPEVTQTPSHQVTQMGQEVILRCVPISNHLYFYWYRQILGQKVEFLVSFYNNEISEKSEIFDDQFSVERPDGSNFTLKIRSTKLEDSAMYFCASSETGAYEQYFGPGTRLTVT.

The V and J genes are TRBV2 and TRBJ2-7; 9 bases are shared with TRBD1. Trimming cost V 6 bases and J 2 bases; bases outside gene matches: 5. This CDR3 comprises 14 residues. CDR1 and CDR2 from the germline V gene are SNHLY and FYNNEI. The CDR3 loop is CASRTGGPPYEQYF. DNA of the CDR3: TGTGCCAGCAGGACAGGGGGGCCTCCCTACGAGCAGTACTTC. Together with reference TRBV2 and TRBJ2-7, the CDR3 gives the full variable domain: EPEVTQTPSHQVTQMGQEVILRCVPISNHLYFYWYRQILGQKVEFLVSFYNNEISEKSEIFDDQFSVERPDGSNFTLKIRSTKLEDSAMYFCASRTGGPPYEQYFGPGTRLTVT.

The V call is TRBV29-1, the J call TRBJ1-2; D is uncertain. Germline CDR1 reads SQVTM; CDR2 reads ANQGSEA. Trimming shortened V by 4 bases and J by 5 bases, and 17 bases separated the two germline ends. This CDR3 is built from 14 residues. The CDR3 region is CSVVWGEGKYGYTF. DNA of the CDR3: TGCAGCGTTGTTTGGGGAGAAGGGAAGTATGGCTACACCTTC.

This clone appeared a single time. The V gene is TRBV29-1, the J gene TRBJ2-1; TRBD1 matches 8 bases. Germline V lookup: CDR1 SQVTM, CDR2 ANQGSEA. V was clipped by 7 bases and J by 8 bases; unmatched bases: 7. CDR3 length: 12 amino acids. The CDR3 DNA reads TGCAGCGGGACAGGGTTTGGGGATGAGCAGTTCTTC. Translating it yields CSGTGFGDEQFF.

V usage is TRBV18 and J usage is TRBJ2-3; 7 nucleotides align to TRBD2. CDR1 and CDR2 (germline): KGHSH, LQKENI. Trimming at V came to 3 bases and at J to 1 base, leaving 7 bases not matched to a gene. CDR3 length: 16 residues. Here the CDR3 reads CASSPMRSGGTDTQYF. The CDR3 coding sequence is TGTGCCAGCTCACCGATGCGGAGCGGGGGCACAGATACGCAGTATTTT.

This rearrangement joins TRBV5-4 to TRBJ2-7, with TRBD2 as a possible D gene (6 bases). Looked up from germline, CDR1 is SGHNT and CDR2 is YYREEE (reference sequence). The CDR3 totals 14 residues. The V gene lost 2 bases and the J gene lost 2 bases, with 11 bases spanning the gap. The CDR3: CASSFGGKPYEQYF. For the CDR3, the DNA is TGTGCCAGCAGCTTCGGAGGGAAGCCCTACGAGCAGTACTTC.

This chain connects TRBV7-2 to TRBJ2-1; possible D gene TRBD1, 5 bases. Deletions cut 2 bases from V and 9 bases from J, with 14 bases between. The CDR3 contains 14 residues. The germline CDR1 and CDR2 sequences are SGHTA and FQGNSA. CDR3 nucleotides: TGTGCCAGCAGCTTACTACAGGTGAAGAGTGAGCAGTTCTTC. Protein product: CASSLLQVKSEQFF. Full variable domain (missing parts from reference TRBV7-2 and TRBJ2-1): GAGVSQSPSNKVTEKGKDVELRCDPISGHTALYWYRQSLGQGLEFLIYFQGNSAPDKSGLPSDRFSAERTGGSVSTLTIQRTQQEDSAVYLCASSLLQVKSEQFFGPGTRLTVL.

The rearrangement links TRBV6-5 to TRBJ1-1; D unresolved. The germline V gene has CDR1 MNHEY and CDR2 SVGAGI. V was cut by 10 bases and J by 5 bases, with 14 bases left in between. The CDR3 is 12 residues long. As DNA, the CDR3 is TGTGCCATACGATCACATGGGACTGAAGCTTTCTTT. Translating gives CAIRSHGTEAFF.

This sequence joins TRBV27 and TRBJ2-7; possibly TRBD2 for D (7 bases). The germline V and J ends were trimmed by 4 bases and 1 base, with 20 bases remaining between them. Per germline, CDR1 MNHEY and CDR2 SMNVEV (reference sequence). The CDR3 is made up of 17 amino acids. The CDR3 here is CASSSYNGGAKSYEQYF. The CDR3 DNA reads TGTGCCAGCAGTTCGTACAATGGGGGGGCTAAGTCCTACGAGCAGTACTTC.

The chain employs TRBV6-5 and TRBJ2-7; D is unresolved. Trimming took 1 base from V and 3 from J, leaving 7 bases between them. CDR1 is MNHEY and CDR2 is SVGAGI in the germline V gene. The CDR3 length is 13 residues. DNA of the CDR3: TGTGCCAGCAGTTACTTATGGGGCTACGAGCAGTACTTC. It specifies CASSYLWGYEQYF.

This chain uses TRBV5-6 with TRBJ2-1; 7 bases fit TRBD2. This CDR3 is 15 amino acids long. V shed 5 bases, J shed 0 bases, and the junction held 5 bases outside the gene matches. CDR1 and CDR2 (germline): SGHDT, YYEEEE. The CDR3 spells CASRVAGRSYNEQFF. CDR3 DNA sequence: TGTGCCAGCAGAGTAGCGGGTCGCTCCTACAATGAGCAGTTCTTC.